What follows are 16 T cell receptor beta chains derived from one specimen sequenced in a study of blood T cell repertoires in COVID-19. The table came from immunoSEQ multiplex PCR; TCRdb's copy has only in-frame clones and leaves some out. The sample lists over 55,000 clones; about three quarters were seen once. Sequencing was carried out using peripheral blood. The receptor set was obtained from an older woman with acute or convalescent COVID-19.

The chain is built from TRBV5-6 and TRBJ2-5; the match to TRBD2 covers 7 bases. The V and J ends lost 0 bases and 4 bases, in that order; junction bases with no gene match: 6. Germline V gene sequence: CDR1 SGHDT, CDR2 YYEEEE. This CDR3 region has 15 residues. CDR3: CASSLEGGFSETQYF. The CDR3 nucleotides are TGTGCCAGCAGCTTGGAGGGAGGGTTCTCAGAGACCCAGTACTTC.

V is TRBV5-1 and J is TRBJ2-1; TRBD1 matches at 7 bases. This CDR3 has 14 residues. The V gene's germline CDR1 is SGHRS and CDR2 YFSETQ. Trimming at V came to 5 bases and at J to 4 bases, leaving 6 bases not matched to a gene. The CDR3 DNA reads as TGCGCCAGCAGTTGGGACAGTCCATACAATGAGCAGTTCTTC. Protein sequence: CASSWDSPYNEQFF.

The sample holds a few counts of this clone. The V call is TRBV4-3, the J call TRBJ2-1; 10 bases agree with TRBD2. The germline V gene has CDR1 LGHNA and CDR2 YSLEER. The CDR3 consists of 15 residues. The V and J ends lost 5 bases and 4 bases, in that order; junction bases with no gene match: 5. In DNA form, the CDR3 reads TGCGCCAGCAGCTATGGACTAGCGGTATACAATGAGCAGTTCTTC. As protein: CASSYGLAVYNEQFF.

The V gene is TRBV6-5, the J gene TRBJ1-5; no definite D call. V was cut by 7 bases and J by 1 base, with 11 bases left in between. The CDR3 is made up of 14 amino acids. Per germline, CDR1 MNHEY and CDR2 SVGAGI. The CDR3 reads CASTPQRSNQPQHF. Written as DNA, the CDR3 is TGTGCCAGCACCCCCCAGCGGAGCAATCAGCCCCAGCATTTT.

The chain is built from TRBV19 and TRBJ2-3; the D gene is possibly TRBD1 (6 bases). This CDR3 contains 17 residues. V was shortened by 11 bases and J by 1 base, with 25 bases between the two germline ends. Germline values: CDR1 LNHDA, CDR2 SQIVND (reference sequence). The CDR3 protein is CAQNTQGPVWGTDTQYF. CDR3 DNA: TGTGCCCAAAATACCCAGGGGCCTGTTTGGGGCACAGATACGCAGTATTTT.

The chain couples TRBV20-1 to TRBJ2-1; D possibly corresponds to TRBD1 (6 bases). The germline V gene encodes CDR1 DFQATT and CDR2 SNEGSKA (reference sequence). This CDR3 region has 15 residues. Between the trimmed V and J ends, which lost 3 bases and 8 bases, there was a span of 20 bases. CDR3 amino acids: CSASGLAGDLDEQFF. The CDR3, as DNA: TGCAGTGCTAGTGGGCTAGCAGGGGACCTTGATGAGCAGTTCTTC.

This clone was seen once. This rearrangement joins TRBV10-1 to TRBJ1-1; D is unclear. The CDR3 is made up of 12 amino acids. Germline assignment: CDR1 WNHNN and CDR2 SYGVQD (reference sequence). V dropped 8 bases and J dropped 3 bases, with 10 bases sitting between them. CDR3 in DNA: TGCGCCAGCCCGGAGCTCTACACTGAAGCTTTCTTT. Translation gives CASPELYTEAFF.

This clone was seen a handful of times. The rearrangement links TRBV7-9 to TRBJ2-5; 13 bases map to TRBD2. CDR1 is SEHNR and CDR2 is FQNEAQ in the germline V gene (reference sequence). The CDR3 covers 16 residues. Losses at the gene ends were 5 bases for V and 4 bases for J; bases not matched to a gene: 7. The CDR3 protein is CASSTWTSGSRETQYF. The CDR3 DNA is TGTGCCAGCAGCACATGGACTAGCGGGAGTAGAGAGACCCAGTACTTC.

This clone was seen more than once but under ten times. This chain joins TRBV7-8 and TRBJ1-5, with D unresolved. The V end was cut by 0 bases, the J end by 0 bases, with 6 bases between. Germline V gene sequence: CDR1 SGHVS, CDR2 FQNEAQ. The CDR3 covers 15 residues. The CDR3 DNA reads as TGTGCCAGCAGCTTAGCTAGTTATAGCAATCAGCCCCAGCATTTT. It is translated as CASSLASYSNQPQHF.

This chain joins TRBV28 and TRBJ2-5, with 9 bases lining up with TRBD2. This CDR3 spans 13 amino acids. Germline CDR1 is MDHEN and CDR2 is SYDVKM. V shed 11 bases, J shed 5 bases, and the junction held 9 bases outside the gene matches. The CDR3 protein is CAYSASGMETQYF. In DNA, the CDR3 is TGTGCCTACTCGGCTAGCGGGATGGAGACCCAGTACTTC.

The chain has TRBV7-2 and TRBJ1-1; TRBD1 agrees at 9 bases. V lost 5 bases, J lost 0 bases, and 7 bases stayed unmatched. The CDR3 runs to 16 residues. Germline CDR1 is SGHTA and CDR2 is FQGNSA. The CDR3, as DNA: TGTGCCAGCAGCATATACAGGGGGCGCGTGAACACTGAAGCTTTCTTT. Its translation: CASSIYRGRVNTEAFF.

The chain links TRBV6-5 to TRBJ2-3, with 8 nucleotides matching TRBD2. V dropped 6 bases and J dropped 1; count of bases not matched to a gene: 6. Germline CDR1 MNHEY, CDR2 SVGAGI. This CDR3 contains 15 residues. CDR3 amino acids: CASSPGGGGTDTQYF. As DNA, the CDR3 is TGTGCCAGCAGCCCCGGGGGGGGTGGCACAGATACGCAGTATTTT.

To note about this clone: The same CDR3 arises from other DNA sequences in this sample as well. V and J are TRBV29-1 and TRBJ2-7, with 9 nucleotides matching TRBD2. The germline V gene has CDR1 SQVTM and CDR2 ANQGSEA. The CDR3 has 13 amino acids. The CDR3 nucleotides read TGCAGTGTTAGCGGGGGCTCCCGCTTCGAGCAGTACTTC. It codes for CSVSGGSRFEQYF.

The genes are TRBV5-6 and TRBJ1-3; D is perhaps TRBD1 (5 bases). This CDR3 contains 14 residues. Germline-derived CDR1 and CDR2 are SGHDT and YYEEEE. Trimming pared 3 bases from V and 6 bases from J, leaving 13 bases between. CDR3 in amino acids: CASSYGSGLNTIYF. The CDR3 region has the DNA TGTGCCAGCAGCTATGGGTCAGGGCTAAACACCATATATTTT.

V gene TRBV5-6 combines with J gene TRBJ1-2; D might be TRBD1 (6 bases). CDR1 and CDR2 from the germline V gene are SGHDT and YYEEEE. The CDR3 loop spans 12 amino acids. V lost 4 bases and J lost 7, with 11 bases in between. DNA of the CDR3: TGTGCCAGCAGCCTCAGGGGTTTTGGCTACACCTTC. Amino acids: CASSLRGFGYTF.

The chain uses TRBV27 and TRBJ2-3; TRBD2 aligns across 9 bases. Germline CDR1 and CDR2: MNHEY and SMNVEV (reference sequence). V shed 2 bases and J 1 base; nucleotides not matched to a gene: 13. This CDR3 has 19 residues. CDR3: CASSLISGFGGRGTDTQYF. As DNA, the CDR3 is TGTGCCAGCAGTTTAATCTCGGGGTTTGGCGGGAGGGGCACAGATACGCAGTATTTT.